This entry lists 10 T cell receptor beta chains sequenced from one sample in a study of CD8 T cells in Susac syndrome. Random hexamers were used to reverse transcribe an amount of roughly 0.45 to 1 ug RNA. Each CDR3 protein is one row after TCRdb ran MiXCR on the immunoSEQ multiplex PCR reads. In the table there are around 170,000 distinct CDR3 sequences, 90% to 96% of which are singletons. Sequenced input: CD4+ T cells from PBMCs. Receptors were obtained from a human donor with Susac syndrome.

The rearrangement uses TRBV3-1 and TRBJ2-1; 10 bases fit TRBD2. Germline V gene data show CDR1 as LGHDT and CDR2 as YNNKEL (reference sequence). Trimming cost V 0 bases and J 3 bases; bases outside gene matches: 2. This CDR3 is 16 amino acids long. CDR3 sequence reads: CASSQDIAGGYNEQFF. DNA of the CDR3: TGTGCCAGCAGCCAAGATATAGCGGGGGGCTACAATGAGCAGTTCTTC.

The chain uses TRBV5-1 and TRBJ2-3, with 11 bases fitting TRBD2. Per the germline V gene, CDR1 is SGHRS and CDR2 is YFSETQ. V shed 7 bases, J shed 2 bases, and the junction held 3 bases outside the gene matches. This CDR3 is built from 14 residues. The CDR3 loop is CASGTSGLTDTQYF. CDR3 nucleotide sequence: TGCGCCAGCGGGACTAGCGGCCTCACAGATACGCAGTATTTT.

The chain is built from TRBV4-2 and TRBJ1-2; D gene uncertain. V was trimmed by 4 bases and J by 4 bases, leaving 10 bases between them. The CDR3 totals 13 residues. Germline-derived CDR1 and CDR2 are LGHNA and YNFKEQ. This CDR3 is CASSPQRFYGYTF. DNA for the CDR3: TGTGCCAGCAGCCCTCAACGCTTCTATGGCTACACCTTC.

The rearrangement links TRBV12-3 or TRBV12-4 to TRBJ1-1; D gene ambiguous. The CDR3 is 14 residues long. Trimming took off 1 base at V and 1 base at J, with 7 bases between the two ends. CDR3 nucleotide sequence: TGTGCCAGCAGTTTAGTGGTGTCGAACACTGAAGCTTTCTTT. Amino acid sequence: CASSLVVSNTEAFF.

The gene calls are TRBV6-1 and TRBJ1-2; no clear D gene. V gave up 2 bases and J gave up 1 base, with 5 bases separating them. The CDR3 contains 13 residues. The germline gives CDR1 MNHNS, CDR2 SASEGT. CDR3 sequence reads: CASSERVNYGYTF. Written as DNA, the CDR3 is TGTGCCAGCAGTGAACGTGTTAACTATGGCTACACCTTC.

This chain connects TRBV7-8 to TRBJ2-1, with TRBD2 identical over 11 bases. Germline lookup yields CDR1 SGHVS and CDR2 FQNEAQ. This CDR3 has 18 amino acids. The V and J ends lost 5 bases and 3 bases, in that order; junction bases with no gene match: 12. The CDR3 sequence: CASSPPVAGGDLYNEQFF. CDR3 in DNA: TGTGCCAGCAGCCCCCCCGTAGCGGGGGGGGATCTCTACAATGAGCAGTTCTTC.

The V gene is TRBV12-3 or TRBV12-4, the J gene TRBJ1-1, with a tentative D call TRBD1 (6 bases). This CDR3 is built from 15 residues. V lost 7 bases and J lost 5, with 20 bases in between. The DNA for the CDR3 is TGTGCCAGCACCCTAGGGGGGCTCCGTTGGACTGAAGCTTTCTTT. Translated: CASTLGGLRWTEAFF.

The V call is TRBV20-1, the J call TRBJ2-7; 9 bases agree with TRBD1. V dropped 5 bases and J dropped 2; count of bases not matched to a gene: 16. Per germline, CDR1 DFQATT and CDR2 SNEGSKA (reference sequence). This CDR3 spans 17 amino acids. The CDR3 sequence: CSAVTGTGMIRTYEQYF. The CDR3 coding sequence is TGCAGTGCTGTAACCGGGACAGGGATGATCAGAACCTACGAGCAGTACTTC.

This clonotype was detected once. CDR3 nucleotide sequence: TGTGCCAGCAGTTTTGCAGGGGGTTACACTGAAGCTTTCTTT. This encodes CASSFAGGYTEAFF. The chain carries TRBV27 and TRBJ1-1; TRBD1 aligns across 7 bases. The germline V gene encodes CDR1 MNHEY and CDR2 SMNVEV (reference sequence). The CDR3 length is 14 residues. After removal of 3 bases from V and 3 bases from J, the junction contained 4 bases not matched to a gene.

The CDR3 is CASSPLPRDRGEQYF. The CDR3 coding sequence is TGTGCCAGCAGTCCCCTTCCCCGGGACAGGGGCGAGCAGTACTTC. V gene TRBV6-2 or TRBV6-3 combines with J gene TRBJ2-7; TRBD1 matches 10 bases. V was clipped by 5 bases and J by 6 bases; unmatched bases: 10. Germline lookup yields CDR1 MNHEY and CDR2 SVGEGT. The CDR3 has 15 amino acids.